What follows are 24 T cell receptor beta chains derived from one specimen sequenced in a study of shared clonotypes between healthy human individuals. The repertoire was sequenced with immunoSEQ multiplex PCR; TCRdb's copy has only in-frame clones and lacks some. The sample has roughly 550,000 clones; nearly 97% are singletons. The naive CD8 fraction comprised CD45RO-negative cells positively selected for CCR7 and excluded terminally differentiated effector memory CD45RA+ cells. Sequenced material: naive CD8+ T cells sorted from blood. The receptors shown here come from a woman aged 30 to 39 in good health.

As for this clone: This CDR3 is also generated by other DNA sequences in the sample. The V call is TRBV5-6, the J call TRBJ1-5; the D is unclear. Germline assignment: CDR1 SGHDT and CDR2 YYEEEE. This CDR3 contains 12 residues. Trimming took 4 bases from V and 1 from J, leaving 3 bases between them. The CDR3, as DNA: TGTGCCAGCAGCCTCAGCAATCAGCCCCAGCATTTT. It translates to CASSLSNQPQHF.

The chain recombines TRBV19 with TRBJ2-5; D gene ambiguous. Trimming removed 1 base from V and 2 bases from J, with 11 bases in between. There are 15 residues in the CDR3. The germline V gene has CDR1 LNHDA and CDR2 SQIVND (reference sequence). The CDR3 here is CASSIGAGIQETQYF. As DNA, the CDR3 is TGTGCCAGTAGTATAGGAGCCGGAATTCAAGAGACCCAGTACTTC.

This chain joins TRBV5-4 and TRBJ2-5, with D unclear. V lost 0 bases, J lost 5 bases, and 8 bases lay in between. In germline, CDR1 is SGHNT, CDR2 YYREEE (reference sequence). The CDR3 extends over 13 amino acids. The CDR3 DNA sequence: TGTGCCAGCAGCTTGGTCCCGAGGGAGACCCAGTACTTC. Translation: CASSLVPRETQYF.

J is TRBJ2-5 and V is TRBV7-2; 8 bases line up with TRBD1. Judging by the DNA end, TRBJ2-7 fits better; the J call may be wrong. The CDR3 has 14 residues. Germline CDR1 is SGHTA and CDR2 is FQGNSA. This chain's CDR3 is CASSKTGASYEQYF. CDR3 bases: TGTGCCAGCAGCAAGACAGGGGCATCCTACGAGCAGTACTTC.

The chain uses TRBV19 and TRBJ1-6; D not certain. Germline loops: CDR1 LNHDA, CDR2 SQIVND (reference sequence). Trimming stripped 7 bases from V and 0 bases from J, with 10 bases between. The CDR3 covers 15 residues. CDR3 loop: CASKDGSSYNSPLHF. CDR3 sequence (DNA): TGTGCCAGTAAGGACGGGAGCTCCTATAATTCACCCCTCCACTTT.

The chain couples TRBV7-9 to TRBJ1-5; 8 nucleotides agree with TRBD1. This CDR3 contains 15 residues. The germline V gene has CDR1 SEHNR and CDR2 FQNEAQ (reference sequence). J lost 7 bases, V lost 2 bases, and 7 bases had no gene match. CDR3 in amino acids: CASSLTGGTGQPQHF. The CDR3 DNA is TGTGCCAGCAGCTTAACAGGGGGGACGGGGCAGCCCCAGCATTTT. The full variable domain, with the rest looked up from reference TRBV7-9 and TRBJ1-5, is DTGVSQNPRHKITKRGQNVTFRCDPISEHNRLYWYRQTLGQGPEFLTYFQNEAQLEKSRLLSDRFSAERPKGSFSTLEIQRTEQGDSAMYLCASSLTGGTGQPQHFGDGTRLSIL.

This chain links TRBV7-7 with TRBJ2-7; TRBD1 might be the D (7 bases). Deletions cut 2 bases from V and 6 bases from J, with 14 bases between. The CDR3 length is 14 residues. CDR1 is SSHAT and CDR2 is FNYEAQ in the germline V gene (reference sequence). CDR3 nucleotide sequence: TGTGCCAGCAGCTTAACGAGGCGGGACAGCGAGCAGTACTTC. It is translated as CASSLTRRDSEQYF. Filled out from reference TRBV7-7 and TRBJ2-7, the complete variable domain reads GAGVSQSPRYKVTKRGQDVTLRCDPISSHATLYWYQQALGQGPEFLTYFNYEAQPDKSGLPSDRFSAERPEGSISTLTIQRTEQRDSAMYRCASSLTRRDSEQYFGPGTRLTVT.

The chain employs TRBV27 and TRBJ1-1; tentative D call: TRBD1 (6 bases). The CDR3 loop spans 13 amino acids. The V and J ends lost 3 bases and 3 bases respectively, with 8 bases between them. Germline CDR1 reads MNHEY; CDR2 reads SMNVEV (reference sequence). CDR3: CASSFTGHTEAFF. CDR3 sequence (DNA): TGTGCCAGCAGTTTTACAGGGCACACTGAAGCTTTCTTT.

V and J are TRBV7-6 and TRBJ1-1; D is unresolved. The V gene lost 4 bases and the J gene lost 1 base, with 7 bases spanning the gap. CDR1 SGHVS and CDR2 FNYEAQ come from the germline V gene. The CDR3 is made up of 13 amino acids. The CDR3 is CASSSTTNTEAFF. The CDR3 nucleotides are TGTGCCAGCAGCTCCACAACGAACACTGAAGCTTTCTTT.

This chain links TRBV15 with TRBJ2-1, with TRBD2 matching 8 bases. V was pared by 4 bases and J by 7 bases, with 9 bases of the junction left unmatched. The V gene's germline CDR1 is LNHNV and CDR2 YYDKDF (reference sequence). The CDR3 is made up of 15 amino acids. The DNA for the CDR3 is TGTGCCACCAGCAACCGAGCGGGAGTGGAAAATGAGCAGTTCTTC. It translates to CATSNRAGVENEQFF. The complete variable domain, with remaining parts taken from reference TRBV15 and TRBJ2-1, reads DAMVIQNPRYQVTQFGKPVTLSCSQTLNHNVMYWYQQKSSQAPKLLFHYYDKDFNNEADTPDNFQSRRPNTSFCFLDIRSPGLGDTAMYLCATSNRAGVENEQFFGPGTRLTVL.

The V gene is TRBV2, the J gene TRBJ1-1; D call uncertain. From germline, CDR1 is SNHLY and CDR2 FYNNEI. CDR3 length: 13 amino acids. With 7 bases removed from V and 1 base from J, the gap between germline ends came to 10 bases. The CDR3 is CASNSDGNTEAFF. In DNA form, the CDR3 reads TGTGCCAGCAATTCGGACGGGAACACTGAAGCTTTCTTT.

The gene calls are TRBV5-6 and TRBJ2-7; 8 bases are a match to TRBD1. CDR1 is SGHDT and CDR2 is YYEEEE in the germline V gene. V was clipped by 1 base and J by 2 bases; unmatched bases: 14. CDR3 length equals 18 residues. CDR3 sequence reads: CASSLSRRGLETTYEQYF. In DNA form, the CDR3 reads TGTGCCAGCAGCTTGTCACGCAGGGGGCTGGAAACGACCTACGAGCAGTACTTC. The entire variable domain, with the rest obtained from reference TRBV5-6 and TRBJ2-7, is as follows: DAGVTQSPTHLIKTRGQQVTLRCSPKSGHDTVSWYQQALGQGPQFIFQYYEEEERQRGNFPDRFSGHQFPNYSSELNVNALLLGDSALYLCASSLSRRGLETTYEQYFGPGTRLTVT.

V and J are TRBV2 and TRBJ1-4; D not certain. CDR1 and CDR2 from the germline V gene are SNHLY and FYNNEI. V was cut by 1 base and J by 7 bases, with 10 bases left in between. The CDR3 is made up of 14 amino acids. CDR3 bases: TGTGCCAGCAGTGAAGTGGGGTTAAGTGAAAAACTGTTTTTT. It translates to CASSEVGLSEKLFF.

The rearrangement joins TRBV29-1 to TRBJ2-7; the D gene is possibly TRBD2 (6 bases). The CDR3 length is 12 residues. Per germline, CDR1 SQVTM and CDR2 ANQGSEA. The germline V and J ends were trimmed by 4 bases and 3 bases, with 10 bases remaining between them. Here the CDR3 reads CSVVAENYEQYF. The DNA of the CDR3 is TGCAGCGTTGTAGCGGAAAACTACGAGCAGTACTTC.

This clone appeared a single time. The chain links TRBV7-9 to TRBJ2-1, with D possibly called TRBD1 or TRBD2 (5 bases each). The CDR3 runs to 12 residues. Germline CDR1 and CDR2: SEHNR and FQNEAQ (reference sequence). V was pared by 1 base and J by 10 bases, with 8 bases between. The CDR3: CASSLDGDEQFF. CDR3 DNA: TGTGCCAGCAGCTTAGATGGGGACGAGCAGTTCTTC.

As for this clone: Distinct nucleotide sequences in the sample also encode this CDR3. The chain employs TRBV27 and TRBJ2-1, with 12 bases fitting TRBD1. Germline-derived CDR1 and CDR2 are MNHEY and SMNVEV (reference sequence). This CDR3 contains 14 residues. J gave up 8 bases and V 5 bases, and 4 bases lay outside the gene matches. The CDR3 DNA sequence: TGTGCCAGCAGTCTAGGGACAGGGGGCGATGAGCAGTTCTTC. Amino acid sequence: CASSLGTGGDEQFF.

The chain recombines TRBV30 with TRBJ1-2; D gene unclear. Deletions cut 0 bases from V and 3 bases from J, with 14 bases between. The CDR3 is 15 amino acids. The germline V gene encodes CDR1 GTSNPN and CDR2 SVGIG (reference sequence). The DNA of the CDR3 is TGTGCCTGGAGTGTCGACGTTGGAGTCGACTATGGCTACACCTTC. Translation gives CAWSVDVGVDYGYTF.

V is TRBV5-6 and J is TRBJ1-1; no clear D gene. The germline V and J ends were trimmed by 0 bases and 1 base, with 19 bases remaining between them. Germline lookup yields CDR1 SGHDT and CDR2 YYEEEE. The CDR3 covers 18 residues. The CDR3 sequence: CASSLVKGPRYTNTEAFF. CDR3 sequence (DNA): TGTGCCAGCAGCTTGGTAAAGGGCCCCCGATATACGAACACTGAAGCTTTCTTT.

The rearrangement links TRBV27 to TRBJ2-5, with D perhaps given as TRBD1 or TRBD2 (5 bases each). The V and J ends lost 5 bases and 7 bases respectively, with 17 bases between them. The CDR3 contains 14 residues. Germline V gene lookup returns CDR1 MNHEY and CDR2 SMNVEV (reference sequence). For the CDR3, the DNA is TGTGCCAGCAGTCTCCCGGGACCGTCCTTGACCCAGTACTTC. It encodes CASSLPGPSLTQYF.

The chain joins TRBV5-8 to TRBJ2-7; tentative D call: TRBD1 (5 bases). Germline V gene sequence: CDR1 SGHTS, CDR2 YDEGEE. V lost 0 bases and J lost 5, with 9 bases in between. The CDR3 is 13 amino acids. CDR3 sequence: CASSLGQGDEQYF. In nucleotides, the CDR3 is TGTGCCAGCAGCTTGGGGCAGGGCGACGAGCAGTACTTC.

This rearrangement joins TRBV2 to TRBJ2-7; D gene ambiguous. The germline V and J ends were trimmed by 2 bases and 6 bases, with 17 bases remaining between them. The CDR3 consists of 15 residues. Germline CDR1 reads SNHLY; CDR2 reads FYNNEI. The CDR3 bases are TGTGCCAGCAGTGAATATGCCCACCCGCGAGGCGAGCAGTACTTC. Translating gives CASSEYAHPRGEQYF.

Here the CDR3 DNA reads TGTGCCAGTAGTATAACCGGGACAGTTAGCGAGCAGTACTTC. It specifies CASSITGTVSEQYF. This chain links TRBV19 with TRBJ2-7, with 7 bases that match TRBD1. The junction had 7 bases not matched to a gene; V was cut back by 2 bases and J by 6 bases. CDR1 is LNHDA and CDR2 is SQIVND in the germline V gene (reference sequence). There are 14 residues in the CDR3.

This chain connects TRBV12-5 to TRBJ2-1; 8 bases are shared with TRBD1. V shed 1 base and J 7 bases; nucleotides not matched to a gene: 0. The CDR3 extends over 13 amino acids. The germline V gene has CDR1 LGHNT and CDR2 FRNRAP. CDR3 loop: CASGLGTGNEQFF. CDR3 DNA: TGTGCTAGTGGTTTGGGGACAGGGAATGAGCAGTTCTTC.

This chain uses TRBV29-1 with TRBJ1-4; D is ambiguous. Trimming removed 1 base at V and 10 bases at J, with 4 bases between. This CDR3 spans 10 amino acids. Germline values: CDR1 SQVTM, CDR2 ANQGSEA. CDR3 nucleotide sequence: TGCAGCGTTGAAGTCGGAAAACTGTTTTTT. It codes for CSVEVGKLFF.